The TCR beta chain described here comes from a study of T cell responses to AZD1222 COVID-19 vaccine. Study results and caveats: Increased Spike-specific TCR breadth and depth were observed after two AZD1222 doses. Repertoires were collected only later (after the peak T cell response had occurred). Nearly half of spike-specific TCRs reportedly target variant regions that are unmutated in the B.1.351 and B.1.1.7 variants.

Germline trimming cut 5 bases from V and 2 bases from J; bases unmatched to any gene: 6. The CDR3 loop spans 14 amino acids. Germline values: CDR1 WSHSY, CDR2 SAAADI. Comments on this clone: The antigen is unknown.

The method was immunoSEQ multiplex PCR; TCRdb's version includes in-frame clones alone and lacks a portion of them. Of approximately 210,000 clones listed, around 94% are singletons. The J gene is TRBJ2-7, the V gene TRBV10-2, with 7 bases that match TRBD1. The TCR sequence derives from an adult who received the MenACWY meningococcal vaccine as a control. The sample in question was peripheral blood, obtained 28 days after the second dose of the MenACWY control vaccine. CDR3 coding DNA: TGCGCCAGCAGTACCGCCGGGACAGCCTACGAGCAGTACTTC. It specifies CASSTAGTAYEQYF.